These 4 T cell receptor delta chains were all obtained from the same sample, sequenced in a study of gamma-delta chains in newborns, infants, children. TCRdb reanalysed the reads with CATT. Seen here are 8,500 to 13,000 delta-chain clones, 3% to 4.5% observed once, and the top ten hold approximately 9.3%. Input material: blood. The source is a child who was a newborn, infant or young child, either healthy, febrile or measles-vaccinated (not recorded which).

The V gene went uncalled, while the J gene is TRDJ1; TRDD3 is the table's D call and was not checked against the DNA. The CDR3 runs 19 residues. This chain's CDR3 is CALGEPSYTGGYRTDKLIF. The CDR3 DNA is TGTGCTCTTGGGGAACCTTCGTATACTGGGGGATACAGGACCGATAAACTCATCTTT.

This clone is categorized as medium-sized. The J gene is TRDJ1, the V gene TRDV1; TRDD2 matches at 7 bases. V shed 1 base and J 0 bases; nucleotides not matched to a gene: 11. The germline gives CDR1 TSWWSYY, CDR2 QGS. This CDR3 spans 18 amino acids. Here the CDR3 DNA reads TGTGCTCTTGGGGAACCTTCCTATCTCCTCTTGTACACCGATAAACTCATCTTT. Protein: CALGEPSYLLLYTDKLIF.

The chain combines TRDV1 with TRDJ1; 13 positions agree with TRDD3. From germline, CDR1 is TSWWSYY and CDR2 QGS. V shed 1 base, J shed 2 bases, and the junction held 22 bases outside the gene matches. The CDR3 is made up of 23 amino acids. The CDR3, as DNA: TGTGCTCTTGGGGAACCCACACGATCTACTGGGGGATACGCGTATCTAGAAACCGATAAACTCATCTTT. Translating gives CALGEPTRSTGGYAYLETDKLIF.

The chain employs TRDV2 and TRDJ1, with TRDD3 matching 12 bases. In the absence of a J gene in TCRdb, the DNA was matched to germline to assign it here. V was clipped by 3 bases and J by 0 bases; unmatched bases: 7. CDR3 length: 17 amino acids. Germline CDR1 reads GEAIGNYY; CDR2 reads EKD. The CDR3 is CACDPLGDTKYTDKLIF. CDR3 sequence (DNA): TGTGCCTGTGACCCGCTGGGGGATACGAAGTACACCGATAAACTCATCTTT.